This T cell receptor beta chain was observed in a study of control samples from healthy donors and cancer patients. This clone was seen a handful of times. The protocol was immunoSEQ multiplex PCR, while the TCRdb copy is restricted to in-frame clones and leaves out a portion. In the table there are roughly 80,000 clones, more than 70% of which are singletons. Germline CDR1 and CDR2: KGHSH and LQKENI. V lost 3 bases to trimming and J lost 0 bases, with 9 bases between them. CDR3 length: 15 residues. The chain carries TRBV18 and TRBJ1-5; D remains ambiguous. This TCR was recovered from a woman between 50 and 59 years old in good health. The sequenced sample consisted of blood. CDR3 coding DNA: TGTGCCAGCTCACCTCGCAGTAATAGCAATCAGCCCCAGCATTTT. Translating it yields CASSPRSNSNQPQHF.